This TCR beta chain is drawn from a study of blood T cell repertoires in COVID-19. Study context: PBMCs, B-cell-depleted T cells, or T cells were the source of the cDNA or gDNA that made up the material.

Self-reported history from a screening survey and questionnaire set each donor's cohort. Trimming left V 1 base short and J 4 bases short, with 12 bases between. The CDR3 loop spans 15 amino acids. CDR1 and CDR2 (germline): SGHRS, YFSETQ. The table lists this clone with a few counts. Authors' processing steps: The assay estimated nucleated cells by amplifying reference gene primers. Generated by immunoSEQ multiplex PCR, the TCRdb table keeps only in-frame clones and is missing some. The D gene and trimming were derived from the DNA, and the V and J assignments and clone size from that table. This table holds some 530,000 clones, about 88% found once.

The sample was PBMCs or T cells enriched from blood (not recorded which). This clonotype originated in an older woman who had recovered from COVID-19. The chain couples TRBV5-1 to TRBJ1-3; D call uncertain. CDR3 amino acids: CASSLYGMIGNTIYF. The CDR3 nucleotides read TGCGCCAGCAGCTTGTACGGGATGATCGGAAACACCATATATTTT. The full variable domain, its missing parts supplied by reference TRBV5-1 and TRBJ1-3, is KAGVTQTPRYLIKTRGQQVTLSCSPISGHRSVSWYQQTPGQGLQFLFEYFSETQRNKGNFPGRFSGRQFSNSRSEMNVSTLELGDSALYLCASSLYGMIGNTIYFGEGSWLTVV.